The 11 T cell receptor beta chains given below trace back to one sample, sequenced in a study of cytomegalovirus exposure and HLA in healthy donors. The study ran its PCR with 60 Vbeta and 13 Jbeta primers. Sequenced by immunoSEQ multiplex PCR; TCRdb stores in-frame clones only, minus some. The data hold 120,000 to 150,000 clones, with about 74% observed a single time. The sample was PBMCs. Receptors originate from a woman between 35 and 50 years old in good health and CMV-seronegative.

The V call is TRBV4-2, the J call TRBJ1-2, with TRBD1 as a possible D gene (6 bases). Germline lookup yields CDR1 LGHNA and CDR2 YNFKEQ. V lost 0 bases and J lost 7, with 12 bases in between. CDR3 size: 14 residues. The CDR3 DNA sequence: TGTGCCAGCAGCCAAGATAGGGGGTTCGCTGGCTACACCTTC. Translated: CASSQDRGFAGYTF.

The V gene is TRBV19, the J gene TRBJ1-2; TRBD1 matches at 10 bases. Trimming cost V 10 bases and J 4 bases; bases outside gene matches: 9. CDR3 length equals 14 residues. Per germline, CDR1 LNHDA and CDR2 SQIVND (reference sequence). CDR3 in DNA: TGTGCCACCCGAGGTTGGGACAGGGGCTATGGCTACACCTTC. Translated, it gives CATRGWDRGYGYTF.

The chain recombines TRBV6-6 with TRBJ2-1; 8 nucleotides match TRBD2. The CDR3 runs to 15 residues. The trim removed 2 bases at V and 7 bases at J, leaving 7 bases unmatched. Germline V lookup: CDR1 MNHNY, CDR2 SVGAGI (reference sequence). The CDR3, as DNA: TGTGCCAGCAGTTACAACATAGCGGGAAAGAATGAGCAGTTCTTC. Its protein product is CASSYNIAGKNEQFF.

Points on this clone: Other DNA variants within this sample encode the same CDR3. As DNA, the CDR3 is TGTGCCAGCAGCGTAGCCACGGGGGGACGACCATACGAGCAGTACTTC. As protein: CASSVATGGRPYEQYF. The J gene is TRBJ2-7, the V gene TRBV9; TRBD2 matches 7 bases. V trimming: 0 bases; J trimming: 4 bases; junction bases outside the gene matches: 10. Looked up from germline, CDR1 is SGDLS and CDR2 is YYNGEE. The CDR3 contains 16 residues.

The chain combines TRBV7-9 with TRBJ2-1, with TRBD2 as a possible D gene (5 bases). This CDR3 comprises 14 residues. From germline, CDR1 is SEHNR and CDR2 FQNEAQ (reference sequence). V was clipped by 0 bases and J by 6 bases, with 9 bases between them. CDR3: CASSLAVLVNEQFF. CDR3 sequence (DNA): TGTGCCAGCAGCTTAGCGGTACTAGTCAATGAGCAGTTCTTC.

The V gene is TRBV6-5, the J gene TRBJ2-7; a possible D gene is TRBD1 (7 bases). CDR1 MNHEY and CDR2 SVGAGI come from the germline V gene. The CDR3 consists of 15 residues. The ends were cut back, 4 bases at V and 2 bases at J, with 15 bases in the middle. The CDR3 sequence: CASSWTGGVTYEQYF. DNA for the CDR3: TGTGCCAGCAGTTGGACAGGAGGGGTAACCTACGAGCAGTACTTC.

The rearrangement uses TRBV11-2 and TRBJ2-3; 11 nucleotides align to TRBD2. This CDR3 is built from 18 residues. Germline trimming cut 2 bases from V and 8 bases from J; bases unmatched to any gene: 15. Looked up from germline, CDR1 is SGHAT and CDR2 is FQNNGV. CDR3 nucleotide sequence: TGTGCCAGCAGCTTATTTCCCCCGAGTAGCGGGGGGGGTGTTACGCAGTATTTT. This translates into CASSLFPPSSGGGVTQYF.

This chain joins TRBV27 and TRBJ2-7; 9 bases are a match to TRBD1. Trimming took 6 bases from V and 4 from J; bases not matched to a gene: 10. CDR1 is MNHEY, CDR2 SMNVEV, per germline (reference sequence). The CDR3 length is 15 residues. The CDR3 here is CASRIGQGIAYEQYF. The DNA of the CDR3 is TGTGCCAGCAGGATCGGACAGGGGATAGCTTACGAGCAGTACTTC.

As to this clone: The junction departs from germline at one end; a sequencing error may be responsible. This chain uses TRBV7-9 with TRBJ1-2; TRBD1 agrees at 8 bases. This CDR3 has 12 residues. CDR1 is SEHNR and CDR2 is FQNEAQ in the germline V gene (reference sequence). CDR3 loop: CSSSQTGVGYTF. The CDR3 DNA follows: TGTTCCAGCAGTCAGACAGGGGTAGGCTACACCTTC.

This clone showed up just a few times. V is TRBV5-4 and J is TRBJ2-1; 14 nucleotides agree with TRBD2. There are 17 residues in the CDR3. V lost 6 bases, J lost 7 bases, and 12 bases stayed unmatched. Germline V gene lookup returns CDR1 SGHNT and CDR2 YYREEE (reference sequence). The CDR3 loop is CASTPGLAGVRGNEQFF. CDR3 nucleotides: TGTGCCAGCACCCCGGGACTAGCGGGAGTAAGGGGGAATGAGCAGTTCTTC.

The rearrangement uses TRBV27 and TRBJ2-5; no definite D call. The V end was cut by 0 bases, the J end by 5 bases, with 10 bases between. The CDR3 sequence is 14 residues long. Germline values: CDR1 MNHEY, CDR2 SMNVEV (reference sequence). DNA for the CDR3: TGTGCCAGCAGTTTATCATTGTTCGTTGAGACCCAGTACTTC. This encodes CASSLSLFVETQYF.